The 5 T cell receptor beta chains given below trace back to one sample, sequenced in a study of blood T cell repertoires in COVID-19. Produced via immunoSEQ multiplex PCR; TCRdb's table is partial and in-frame only. The table has about 270,000 clones, about 89% seen once; the top ten hold approximately 9.4%. The sequencing input was peripheral blood. Source of these receptors: a man aged 35 to 55 who had recovered from COVID-19.

V and J are TRBV5-1 and TRBJ1-6; possible D gene TRBD1, 6 bases. V was pared by 9 bases and J by 7 bases, with 20 bases between. Germline CDR1 SGHRS, CDR2 YFSETQ. The CDR3 extends over 15 amino acids. The CDR3 protein is CATSGDGGRNSPLHF. For the CDR3, the DNA is TGCGCCACTTCAGGGGATGGGGGTAGGAATTCACCCCTCCACTTT.

The gene calls are TRBV30 and TRBJ2-7, with TRBD1 matching 12 bases. The V gene's germline CDR1 is GTSNPN and CDR2 SVGIG (reference sequence). The CDR3 consists of 15 residues. The V gene end was trimmed by 3 bases and the J gene end by 6 bases; junction bases not matched to a gene: 9. CDR3 nucleotide sequence: TGTGCCTGGAGCCTACAAGGGACAGGGGGCCGCGAGCAGTACTTC. It specifies CAWSLQGTGGREQYF. The complete variable domain, with remaining parts taken from reference TRBV30 and TRBJ2-7, reads SQTIHQWPATLVQPVGSPLSLECTVEGTSNPNLYWYRQAAGRGLQLLFYSVGIGQISSEVPQNLSASRPQDRQFILSSKKLLLSDSGFYLCAWSLQGTGGREQYFGPGTRLTVT.

V gene TRBV4-3 combines with J gene TRBJ2-1; 11 bases map to TRBD2. With 4 bases clipped from V and 8 bases from J, the junction kept 4 bases outside the gene matches. The CDR3 runs 14 residues. Germline CDR1 is LGHNA and CDR2 is YSLEER. CDR3 nucleotides: TGCGCCAGCAGCCGTGGGACTAGCGGATATGAGCAGTTCTTC. Protein product: CASSRGTSGYEQFF.

With regard to this clone: Other DNA variants within this sample encode the same CDR3. The rearrangement uses TRBV5-1 and TRBJ2-3; D ambiguous. The V and J ends lost 4 bases and 4 bases respectively, with 10 bases between them. The germline V gene encodes CDR1 SGHRS and CDR2 YFSETQ. The CDR3 sequence is 13 residues long. The CDR3 region is CASSPSVADTQYF. The CDR3, as DNA: TGCGCCAGCAGCCCTAGTGTTGCAGATACGCAGTATTTT.

The CDR3 DNA sequence: TGTGCCAGCAGCTTAGTTAGTAGCACAGATACGCAGTATTTT. This gives the protein CASSLVSSTDTQYF. The chain has TRBV7-9 and TRBJ2-3; no definite D call. CDR3 length equals 14 residues. Germline lookup yields CDR1 SEHNR and CDR2 FQNEAQ (reference sequence). Trimming left V 1 base short and J 0 bases short, with 5 bases between.